Listed here are 26 T cell receptor beta chains from one sample, sequenced in a study of blood T cell repertoires in COVID-19. This table comes from immunoSEQ multiplex PCR, and its TCRdb copy is limited to in-frame clones, with some not included. The sample has roughly 390,000 clones, around 87% seen once. Source material: peripheral blood. All receptors derive from a woman aged 25-40 years with COVID-19, enrolled during active disease.

CDR3 region: CASSFSTPGANVLTF. The CDR3 nucleotides are TGTGCCAGCAGCTTTTCGACTCCGGGGGCCAACGTCCTGACTTTC. The gene calls are TRBV5-4 and TRBJ2-6; D is unresolved. This CDR3 is 15 amino acids long. Per germline, CDR1 SGHNT and CDR2 YYREEE (reference sequence). V dropped 2 bases and J dropped 4 bases, with 10 bases sitting between them.

V and J are TRBV6-2 or TRBV6-3 and TRBJ1-2, with 9 bases aligning to TRBD1. The germline V gene encodes CDR1 MNHEY and CDR2 SVGEGT. The CDR3 is 14 residues long. Trimming removed 6 bases from V and 4 bases from J; junction bases left unmatched: 6. CDR3 in amino acids: CASRPRTGAYGYTF. The CDR3, as DNA: TGTGCCAGCAGACCTCGGACAGGGGCCTATGGCTACACCTTC.

V is TRBV9 and J is TRBJ2-7; TRBD2 might be the D (5 bases). This CDR3 is 13 amino acids long. V was clipped by 4 bases and J by 6 bases, with 14 bases between them. Germline CDR1 and CDR2: SGDLS and YYNGEE. The CDR3, as DNA: TGTGCCAGCAGCCCCCGGAGGAACGGCGAGCAGTACTTC. Amino acids: CASSPRRNGEQYF.

This clone occurred a few times. This chain connects TRBV19 to TRBJ2-1, with D maybe TRBD1 (6 bases). V lost 6 bases and J 0 bases, leaving 12 bases between the germline ends. The CDR3 spans 15 residues. The germline V gene has CDR1 LNHDA and CDR2 SQIVND (reference sequence). The CDR3 protein is CASSPRDNSYNEQFF. DNA of the CDR3: TGTGCCAGTAGCCCCCGGGACAACTCCTACAATGAGCAGTTCTTC.

J is TRBJ1-5 and V is TRBV27; maybe TRBD1 (5 bases). Germline values: CDR1 MNHEY, CDR2 SMNVEV (reference sequence). V lost 5 bases, J lost 10 bases, and 21 bases lay in between. The CDR3 runs to 15 residues. The DNA for the CDR3 is TGTGCCAGCAGTCCCGCGTCGACAGTGTCACATCCCCAGCATTTT. This codes for CASSPASTVSHPQHF.

The chain couples TRBV30 to TRBJ2-2, with 9 positions matching TRBD2. The CDR3 loop spans 14 amino acids. Trimming took 5 bases from V and 9 from J; bases not matched to a gene: 10. Germline lookup yields CDR1 GTSNPN and CDR2 SVGIG (reference sequence). The DNA of the CDR3 is TGTGCCTGGGACAGACGACTAGCGGCCCGGGAGCTGTTTTTT. Translating it yields CAWDRRLAARELFF.

V usage is TRBV2 and J usage is TRBJ2-1, with TRBD2 identical over 8 bases. The J segment lost 5 bases and the V segment lost 1 base, leaving 4 bases of the junction unmatched. This CDR3 contains 15 residues. Germline loops: CDR1 SNHLY, CDR2 FYNNEI. The CDR3 sequence: CASSEEAGAHNEQFF. The CDR3 DNA reads TGTGCCAGCAGTGAAGAAGCGGGGGCCCACAATGAGCAGTTCTTC.

This clone was seen just once. The sample holds other DNA sequences that translate to the same CDR3. The chain has TRBV5-1 and TRBJ2-7; TRBD2 matches 10 bases. The CDR3 loop spans 17 amino acids. The V segment lost 0 bases and the J segment 6 bases; nucleotides outside the gene matches: 12. The germline CDR1 and CDR2 sequences are SGHRS and YFSETQ. CDR3 coding DNA: TGCGCCAGCAGCTTGGGGGGGCGGGCTAGCGGGAGCCTCGAGCAGTACTTC. Protein: CASSLGGRASGSLEQYF.

V and J are TRBV2 and TRBJ1-1; 7 bases are shared with TRBD1. Trimming at V came to 4 bases and at J to 11 bases, leaving 16 bases not matched to a gene. This CDR3 spans 15 amino acids. Germline V CDR1 and CDR2: SNHLY, FYNNEI. In DNA, the CDR3 is TGTGCCAGCAGTGCGATAGGAAGTGGGACAGAAGAGGCTTTCTTT. It encodes CASSAIGSGTEEAFF.

The genes are TRBV28 and TRBJ2-7; TRBD2 agrees at 8 bases. With V trimmed by 2 bases and J by 0 bases, 3 bases remained unmatched. The CDR3 length is 15 residues. Per the germline V gene, CDR1 is MDHEN and CDR2 is SYDVKM. In DNA form, the CDR3 reads TGTGCCAGCAGTTTAGGCGGGAGGAGCTCCTACGAGCAGTACTTC. Its protein is CASSLGGRSSYEQYF.

The chain joins TRBV19 to TRBJ2-1, with TRBD2 as a possible D gene (6 bases). Trimming cost V 4 bases and J 10 bases, with 14 bases left between them. The CDR3 extends over 13 amino acids. Germline CDR1 is LNHDA and CDR2 is SQIVND (reference sequence). CDR3 in DNA: TGTGCCAGTAGTAAAACCTCTCTAGCGGAGCAGTTCTTC. This codes for CASSKTSLAEQFF.

The chain couples TRBV4-1 to TRBJ2-1, with 9 bases that match TRBD2. Per germline, CDR1 MGHRA and CDR2 YSYEKL. The CDR3 runs 17 residues. V trimming: 3 bases; J trimming: 6 bases; junction bases outside the gene matches: 12. This CDR3 reads CASSQSWGLAYSNEQFF. The CDR3 DNA reads as TGCGCCAGCAGCCAGTCCTGGGGACTAGCTTATTCCAATGAGCAGTTCTTC.

The chain is built from TRBV24-1 and TRBJ2-7, with D possibly matching TRBD2 (6 bases). V was trimmed by 4 bases and J by 3 bases, leaving 15 bases between them. In germline, CDR1 is KGHDR, CDR2 SFDVKD. CDR3 size: 15 residues. CDR3 sequence reads: CATSDGGIQDYEQYF. CDR3 bases: TGTGCCACCAGTGACGGGGGAATACAAGACTACGAGCAGTACTTC.

This clone was observed once. The V call is TRBV28, the J call TRBJ2-7, with 7 bases aligning to TRBD2. The CDR3 has 14 residues. Per the germline V gene, CDR1 is MDHEN and CDR2 is SYDVKM. The trim removed 5 bases at V and 0 bases at J, leaving 4 bases unmatched. In DNA form, the CDR3 reads TGTGCCAGCAGTCCACGGGACTACTCCTACGAGCAGTACTTC. Protein: CASSPRDYSYEQYF.

In its sample, this clone was seen a few times. The chain couples TRBV6-4 to TRBJ2-1; 7 bases fit TRBD2. Germline CDR1 MRHNA, CDR2 SNTAGT. The CDR3 runs 15 residues. V was clipped by 6 bases and J by 2 bases; unmatched bases: 7. The CDR3 sequence is CASSVTSAAYNEQFF. CDR3 sequence (DNA): TGTGCCAGCAGCGTCACTAGCGCAGCCTACAATGAGCAGTTCTTC.

The chain links TRBV29-1 to TRBJ1-1, with 7 bases aligning to TRBD1. V was clipped by 7 bases and J by 10 bases; unmatched bases: 12. The length of the CDR3 is 12 residues. In germline, CDR1 is SQVTM, CDR2 ANQGSEA. The CDR3 sequence is CSGGQRGISAFF. CDR3 nucleotide sequence: TGCAGCGGGGGACAGCGGGGGATTTCAGCTTTCTTT. Together with reference TRBV29-1 and TRBJ1-1, the CDR3 gives the full variable domain: SAVISQKPSRDICQRGTSLTIQCQVDSQVTMMFWYRQQPGQSLTLIATANQGSEATYESGFVIDKFPISRPNLTFSTLTVSNMSPEDSSIYLCSGGQRGISAFFGQGTRLTVV.

In DNA form, the CDR3 reads TGCAGTGCTAGTTCTAGCGGGGGACCCGCCGGGGAGCTGTTTTTT. Translating gives CSASSSGGPAGELFF. The chain uses TRBV20-1 and TRBJ2-2, with TRBD2 matching 10 bases. V lost 3 bases and J lost 6; bases outside the gene matches: 7. Germline loops: CDR1 DFQATT, CDR2 SNEGSKA (reference sequence). This CDR3 has 15 amino acids.

This chain joins TRBV30 and TRBJ1-1, with D hard to call. The V end lost 0 bases, the J end lost 3 bases, and 8 bases lay between the germline ends. The CDR3 contains 13 residues. Germline values: CDR1 GTSNPN, CDR2 SVGIG (reference sequence). CDR3 DNA sequence: TGTGCCTGGAGTGTAGCGGTGTACACTGAAGCTTTCTTT. It specifies CAWSVAVYTEAFF.

The rearrangement links TRBV7-9 to TRBJ1-6, with TRBD1 as a possible D gene (5 bases). Trimming shortened V by 4 bases and J by 9 bases, and 10 bases separated the two germline ends. The V gene's germline CDR1 is SEHNR and CDR2 FQNEAQ (reference sequence). The CDR3 extends over 13 amino acids. The CDR3 sequence: CASSSGGPSPLHF. The CDR3 bases are TGTGCCAGCAGCTCCGGGGGACCTTCACCCCTCCACTTT.

This CDR3 is CASSPLTGQGVFYYEQYF. CDR3 nucleotides: TGTGCCAGCTCACCCCTAACAGGGCAAGGGGTCTTCTACTACGAGCAGTACTTC. This chain joins TRBV18 and TRBJ2-7; possibly TRBD1 for D (6 bases). The CDR3 is 18 amino acids. Trimming took off 3 bases at V and 3 bases at J, with 24 bases between the two ends. From germline, CDR1 is KGHSH and CDR2 LQKENI.

The V and J genes are TRBV27 and TRBJ2-1, with 9 bases fitting TRBD2. Trimming cost V 2 bases and J 4 bases; bases outside gene matches: 6. The CDR3 consists of 16 residues. The V gene's germline CDR1 is MNHEY and CDR2 SMNVEV (reference sequence). The CDR3 DNA follows: TGTGCCAGCAGTTTACTCTATAGCGGGAGATACAATGAGCAGTTCTTC. This encodes CASSLLYSGRYNEQFF.

The chain employs TRBV7-9 and TRBJ2-3, with 9 bases aligning to TRBD1. The V gene end was trimmed by 4 bases and the J gene end by 2 bases; junction bases not matched to a gene: 4. CDR1 SEHNR and CDR2 FQNEAQ come from the germline V gene (reference sequence). This CDR3 comprises 15 residues. CDR3 in amino acids: CASSSGTGHTDTQYF. The CDR3 nucleotides are TGTGCCAGCAGCTCCGGGACAGGGCACACAGATACGCAGTATTTT.

V and J are TRBV13 and TRBJ2-5, with TRBD1 matching 7 bases. V shed 4 bases, J shed 4 bases, and the junction held 6 bases outside the gene matches. CDR3 length equals 14 residues. Germline V gives CDR1 PRHDT, CDR2 FYEKMQ (reference sequence). The CDR3 DNA sequence: TGTGCCAGCAGCTCCACCGGGACAGCAGAGACCCAGTACTTC. Translating it yields CASSSTGTAETQYF.

The V gene is TRBV5-4, the J gene TRBJ1-6; possibly TRBD1 for D (5 bases). The germline CDR1 and CDR2 sequences are SGHNT and YYREEE (reference sequence). V was shortened by 0 bases and J by 8 bases, with 12 bases between the two germline ends. The CDR3 runs to 15 residues. CDR3 sequence reads: CASSLVPVGDSPLHF. DNA for the CDR3: TGTGCCAGCAGCTTGGTCCCTGTAGGGGATTCACCCCTCCACTTT.

In this sample, this clone turned up once. The chain has TRBV7-8 and TRBJ2-6, with D possibly matching TRBD1 (6 bases). This CDR3 is built from 17 residues. CDR1 and CDR2 from the germline V gene are SGHVS and FQNEAQ. V was shortened by 1 base and J by 2 bases, with 12 bases between the two germline ends. For the CDR3, the DNA is TGTGCCAGCAGCTTAGAGTCAGGGGCCCCTGGGGCCAACGTCCTGACTTTC. Protein product: CASSLESGAPGANVLTF.

This sequence joins TRBV6-5 and TRBJ2-1, with 12 positions matching TRBD2. J was trimmed by 5 bases and V by 4 bases; bases with no gene match: 6. Germline V gene lookup returns CDR1 MNHEY and CDR2 SVGAGI. The CDR3 runs 16 residues. The CDR3 here is CASSFASGRGDNEQFF. The CDR3 coding sequence is TGTGCCAGCAGTTTTGCTAGCGGGAGGGGGGACAATGAGCAGTTCTTC.